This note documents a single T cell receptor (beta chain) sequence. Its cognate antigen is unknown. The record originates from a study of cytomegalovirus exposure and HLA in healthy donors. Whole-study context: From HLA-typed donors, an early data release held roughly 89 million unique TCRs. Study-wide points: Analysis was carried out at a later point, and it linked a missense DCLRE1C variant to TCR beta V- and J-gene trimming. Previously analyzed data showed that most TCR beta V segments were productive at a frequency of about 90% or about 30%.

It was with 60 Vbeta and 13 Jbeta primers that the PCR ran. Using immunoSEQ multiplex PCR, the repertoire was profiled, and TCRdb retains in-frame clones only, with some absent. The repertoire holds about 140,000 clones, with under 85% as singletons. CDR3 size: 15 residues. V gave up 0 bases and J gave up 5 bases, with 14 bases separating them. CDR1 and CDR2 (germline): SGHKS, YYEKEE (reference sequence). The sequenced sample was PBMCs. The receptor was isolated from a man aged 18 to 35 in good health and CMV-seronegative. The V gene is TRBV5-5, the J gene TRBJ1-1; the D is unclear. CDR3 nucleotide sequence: TGTGCCAGCAGCTTGGTCCGGGTGAGTGGAACTGAAGCTTTCTTT. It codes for CASSLVRVSGTEAFF.